This TCR beta chain came from a study of blood T cell repertoires in COVID-19. In the study overall: The origin of the acute and convalescent COVID-19 samples was the United States, Italy and Spain.

The repertoire was sequenced with immunoSEQ multiplex PCR; TCRdb's copy has only in-frame clones and lacks some. The data contain 72,000 or so clones, roughly 82% of them singletons. Trimming took 6 bases from V and 11 from J; bases not matched to a gene: 15. Germline V gene data show CDR1 as MNHEY and CDR2 as SVGAGI. The CDR3 covers 15 residues. The chain joins TRBV6-5 to TRBJ1-5; 8 nucleotides align to TRBD1. The sequencing input was peripheral blood. The sequence was obtained from an elderly man with active COVID-19. CDR3 sequence reads: CASRAPDRAPRAQHF. The CDR3 DNA sequence: TGTGCCAGCAGAGCCCCGGACAGGGCCCCTAGGGCCCAGCATTTT.